This T cell receptor (beta chain) was sequenced for a study of shared clonotypes between healthy human individuals (dated by TCRdb to about 2020). In terms of the full investigation: A couple of women and three men aged 18 to 49 years were included in the cohort. Per donor, three plates each were used for CD4 naive and CD4 memory, two for CD8 naive, and one for CD8 memory. To estimate repertoire size and how much clonotypes are shared between individuals, the study performed deep sequencing of blood TCR repertoires from 4 to 6 healthy adults. Different laboratories and diverse techniques were used to prepare libraries and sequence TCR repertoires, to increase sequencing depth and limit assay-specific biases. Per donor, leukapheresis produced somewhere between about 0.9 and 9.5 billion PBMCs. General findings and caveats noted by the study authors: Pairwise subsampling led to the expectation that sequencing depth would affect the degree of clonotype sharing among donors. Clonotypes shared by all four sorted-subset donors showed higher generation probabilities than non-shared clonotypes. When several donors were compared, the shared fraction of clonotypes was about 5.5% for naive CD4, over 3% for naive CD8, 2.3% for memory CD4, and around 0.4% for memory CD8. The small number of donors limited the genetic and exposure-history diversity represented. Estimated clonotype richness was generally larger for naive than for memory subsets. Sampling was limited to blood, and TCR repertoires in tissue likely differ from TCR repertoires in blood. Incomplete sequencing was indicated by rarefaction of sorted-subset datasets, despite the large sequencing depth.

CDR1 is given as MDHEN and CDR2 as SYDVKM, both from the germline V gene. The CDR3, from cysteine to phenylalanine, totals 14 residues. Of the read, only the CDR3 DNA is kept; its 42 bases are in frame from base 1. Trimming takes 6 bases from V and 6 bases from J, and the germline ends sit 18 bases apart. The donors were healthy, HIV-negative adults who had no recently reported acute infections or vaccinations. Every donor was a Caucasian adult living in Nashville, Tennessee, USA. CD4+ T cells were enriched by magnetic negative selection, after which naive cells were positively selected on CD45RA and the negative fraction was taken as the memory subset. Blood was collected by leukapheresis, and PBMCs were isolated by Ficoll-Histopaque density gradient centrifugation and then cryopreserved in liquid nitrogen vapor phase. Purity and quantity of every magnetically sorted T cell population were checked by analytical flow cytometry. Genomic DNA was isolated from each sorted fraction and quantified by UV absorbance on a Nanodrop 2000c.

Of note for this clone: Its recognized antigen is unknown. Qualities for individual bases were not recorded, and no much larger clone is one base off.

Using the deep immunoSEQ assay, multiplex PCR amplified TCR CDR3 regions from genomic DNA. For each cell subset, the extracted genomic DNA was distributed evenly across all wells of several immunoSEQ 96-well plates, and each plate served as one replicate. For sorted subsets, around 200 ng genomic DNA, equal to about 30,000 T cell genomes, was loaded into each replicate PCR. Purified libraries were measured with a Qubit 3.0 fluorometer, size-checked on a Bioanalyzer 2100, and measured again with the KAPA Library Quantification kit. Each immunoSEQ 96-well plate was sequenced on its own single-read 150-cycle Illumina NextSeq 550 flow cell. The authors' pipeline ran thus. Because the immunoSEQ output included only junctional sequences and no quality scores, the filtering could not be the same as the filtering used for full-length reads. Sequences were annotated with PyIR, a Python wrapper for IgBLAST v1.9, using IMGT germline references to assign V/J genes and CDR3. Reads with weak V/J assignments (E-value above 1e-6), missing CDR3, stop codons, out-of-frame junctions, or ambiguous translated residues were removed. V3J clonotypes were defined as sequences sharing the same inferred V gene, J gene, and CDR3 amino acid sequence. Percentage overlap between repertoires was computed as shared unique clonotypes divided by the size of the smaller repertoire. Three approaches were used to assess repertoire richness: RTK rarefaction, the Chao1 estimator, and Recon v2.1 estimates of unobserved clonotypes. Generation probabilities for all TCRbeta clonotypes obtained by the gDNA method from four donors were computed using OLGA. Not all clones reach the TCRdb copy of this immuneACCESS table, which keeps in-frame sequences only. Checked studies attribute under half of the gap to unresolved V genes and leave the rest unexplained. From that table come the V and J calls and clone size; the DNA was used to work out D and trimming. The sample table contains under 2.5 million clones; only one count was recorded for under 95% of them. Of the sample, about 0.36% falls within the top ten clones.

The receptor's source is a man aged 18 to 35 in good health. Some clones in this sample may be carry-over from other donors' samples. The V and J genes are TRBV28 and TRBJ2-7; the D gene is perhaps TRBD1, on 7 matching bases. The specimen was naive CD4+ T cells from PBMCs. The cell subset or site label, as the study defines it: CD45RA+ positively selected. The base sequence is TGTGCCAGCAGCCCCCCGAGACAGGGAGGCGAGCAGTACTTC. Its protein reads: CASSPPRQGGEQYF.